These 15 T cell receptor beta chains share one sample of origin, sequenced in a study of chronic HIV infection and antiretroviral therapy. One entry per CDR3 protein results from TCRdb running MiXCR on the 5' RACE reads. The sample holds about 38,000 distinct CDR3 sequences, roughly 8.2% seen once. The sample was peripheral blood. These receptors all stem from an adult who had HIV and had not received antiretroviral therapy, or was an uninfected healthy control (not recorded which).

The count of this clonotype is one. A much bigger clone sits one base away, suggesting this may be a read error. The chain links TRBV9 to TRBJ2-5, with D hard to call. CDR1 SGDLS and CDR2 YYNGEE come from the germline V gene. This CDR3 spans 15 amino acids. Trimming shortened V by 3 bases and J by 5 bases, and 17 bases separated the two germline ends. CDR3 sequence reads: CASSAAVSRGETQYF. CDR3 sequence (DNA): TGTGCCAGCAGCGCCGCCGTCAGTCGTGGGGAGACCCAGTACTTC.

This clonotype turned up a few times. This chain uses TRBV30 with TRBJ1-2, with TRBD1 matching over 7 bases. The CDR3 consists of 13 residues. V dropped 0 bases and J dropped 6; count of bases not matched to a gene: 4. Germline values: CDR1 GTSNPN, CDR2 SVGIG (reference sequence). DNA for the CDR3: TGTGCCTGGAGTGTGGCAGGGGGGAATGGCTACACCTTC. Translated: CAWSVAGGNGYTF.

This clonotype was observed at least ten times. The chain recombines TRBV6-5 with TRBJ2-3; TRBD2 agrees at 10 bases. The germline V gene encodes CDR1 MNHEY and CDR2 SVGAGI. With V trimmed by 11 bases and J by 0 bases, 14 bases remained unmatched. There are 17 residues in the CDR3. The CDR3 loop is CAQNGASGSQSTDTQYF. CDR3 sequence (DNA): TGTGCCCAAAATGGGGCTAGCGGGAGCCAAAGCACAGATACGCAGTATTTT.

This clonotype was observed many times. The V and J genes are TRBV7-2 and TRBJ2-7; D is unclear. The germline V gene encodes CDR1 SGHTA and CDR2 FQGNSA. V lost 1 base to trimming and J lost 6 bases, with 7 bases between them. The CDR3 loop spans 12 amino acids. CDR3 DNA: TGTGCCAGCAGCTTAGGCAGATTCGAGCAGTACTTC. Translating it yields CASSLGRFEQYF.

Ten or more counts support this clonotype. The J gene is TRBJ1-3, the V gene TRBV27, with TRBD1 as a possible D gene (6 bases). This CDR3 region has 17 residues. Germline values: CDR1 MNHEY, CDR2 SMNVEV (reference sequence). V was trimmed by 6 bases and J by 0 bases, leaving 18 bases between them. CDR3 region: CASSKDRSLSSGNTIYF. For the CDR3, the DNA is TGTGCCAGCAGCAAGGACAGATCGCTCAGCTCTGGAAACACCATATATTTT.

The sample holds many counts of this clonotype. V gene TRBV2 combines with J gene TRBJ2-5, with D perhaps assigned TRBD1 or TRBD2 (5 bases each). CDR1 SNHLY and CDR2 FYNNEI come from the germline V gene. The CDR3 loop spans 13 amino acids. The V gene lost 6 bases and the J gene lost 4 bases, with 12 bases spanning the gap. The CDR3 loop is CASSPGTGETQYF. CDR3 nucleotide sequence: TGTGCCAGCAGCCCCGGGACCGGAGAGACCCAGTACTTC.

This chain links TRBV4-3 with TRBJ2-1, with TRBD2 identical over 11 bases. CDR1 is LGHNA and CDR2 is YSLEER in the germline V gene. This CDR3 is 22 amino acids long. V dropped 4 bases and J dropped 5; count of bases not matched to a gene: 25. CDR3 DNA sequence: TGCGCCAGCAGCCTCGATGCACTAGCGGGAGTTTTTGGGCGCCGCCTAAACAATGAGCAGTTCTTC. It codes for CASSLDALAGVFGRRLNNEQFF.

This clonotype has at least ten counts. The rearrangement joins TRBV28 to TRBJ1-5; D is unclear. Per the germline V gene, CDR1 is MDHEN and CDR2 is SYDVKM. The ends were cut back, 3 bases at V and 7 bases at J, with 10 bases in the middle. The CDR3 covers 13 residues. The CDR3 coding sequence is TGTGCCAGCAGTTTTTTGGGGTCGCAGCCCCAGCATTTT. As protein: CASSFLGSQPQHF.

The table lists this clonotype with many counts. V and J are TRBV9 and TRBJ2-5; maybe TRBD1 (6 bases). The CDR3 totals 15 residues. With 3 bases removed from V and 1 base from J, the gap between germline ends came to 13 bases. In germline, CDR1 is SGDLS, CDR2 YYNGEE. The CDR3 DNA reads as TGTGCCAGCAGCGGAAAGACAGGAAGCCAAGAGACCCAGTACTTC. Amino acids: CASSGKTGSQETQYF.

This clonotype has more than one count but fewer than ten. This rearrangement joins TRBV7-9 to TRBJ1-2; 7 bases agree with TRBD1. The CDR3 extends over 13 amino acids. After removal of 2 bases from V and 6 bases from J, the junction contained 3 bases not matched to a gene. CDR1 is SEHNR, CDR2 FQNEAQ, per germline (reference sequence). CDR3 sequence: CASSLFTGDGYTF. The DNA of the CDR3 is TGTGCCAGCAGCTTATTTACAGGGGATGGCTACACCTTC.

This clonotype was detected many times. The gene calls are TRBV28 and TRBJ2-7; D is uncertain. Germline CDR1 reads MDHEN; CDR2 reads SYDVKM. V was pared by 3 bases and J by 3 bases, with 3 bases between. This CDR3 contains 11 residues. This CDR3 is CASSLNYEQYF. CDR3 in DNA: TGTGCCAGCAGTTTGAACTACGAGCAGTACTTC.

This clonotype was detected ten times or more. CDR3 loop: CATSSLRGRLIEAFF. The CDR3 DNA sequence: TGTGCCACCAGCAGCCTACGAGGACGCCTGATTGAAGCTTTCTTT. The chain links TRBV15 to TRBJ1-1; no firm D call. This CDR3 contains 15 residues. Trimming removed 3 bases from V and 7 bases from J, with 18 bases in between. CDR1 is LNHNV and CDR2 is YYDKDF in the germline V gene (reference sequence).

The genes are TRBV7-2 and TRBJ2-7, with 8 bases lining up with TRBD1. Germline V lookup: CDR1 SGHTA, CDR2 FQGNSA. The CDR3 is 14 amino acids. J was trimmed by 3 bases and V by 3 bases; bases with no gene match: 4. CDR3 DNA: TGTGCCAGCAGCTTTACGGGACAGGACTACGAGCAGTACTTC. This sequence encodes CASSFTGQDYEQYF.

At least ten counts were recorded for this clonotype. The chain couples TRBV20-1 to TRBJ2-2; tentative D call: TRBD2 (6 bases). Trimming took 5 bases from V and 5 from J, leaving 12 bases between them. The CDR3 runs to 13 residues. Looked up from germline, CDR1 is DFQATT and CDR2 is SNEGSKA (reference sequence). CDR3 residues: CSAYGSQTGELFF. Here the CDR3 DNA reads TGCAGTGCTTACGGGAGTCAGACCGGGGAGCTGTTTTTT.

Only a few counts were recorded for this clonotype. The genes are TRBV6-4 and TRBJ2-1, with 8 bases lining up with TRBD1. The CDR3 consists of 13 residues. Germline CDR1 MRHNA, CDR2 SNTAGT. Trimming at V came to 6 bases and at J to 4 bases, leaving 2 bases not matched to a gene. The DNA of the CDR3 is TGTGCCAGCAGCCAGGGGGCATACAATGAGCAGTTCTTC. Its translation is CASSQGAYNEQFF.